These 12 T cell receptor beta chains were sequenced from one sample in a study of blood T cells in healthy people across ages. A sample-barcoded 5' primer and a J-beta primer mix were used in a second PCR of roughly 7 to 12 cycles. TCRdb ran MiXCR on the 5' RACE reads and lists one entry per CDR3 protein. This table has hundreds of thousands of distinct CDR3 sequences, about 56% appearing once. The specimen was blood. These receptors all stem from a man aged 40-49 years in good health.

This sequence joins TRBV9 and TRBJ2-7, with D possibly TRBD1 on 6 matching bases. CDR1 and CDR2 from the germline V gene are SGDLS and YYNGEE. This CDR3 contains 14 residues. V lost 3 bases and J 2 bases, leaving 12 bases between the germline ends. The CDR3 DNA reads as TGTGCCAGCAGCGCCCACAGGGTCCCCTACGAGCAGTACTTC. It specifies CASSAHRVPYEQYF.

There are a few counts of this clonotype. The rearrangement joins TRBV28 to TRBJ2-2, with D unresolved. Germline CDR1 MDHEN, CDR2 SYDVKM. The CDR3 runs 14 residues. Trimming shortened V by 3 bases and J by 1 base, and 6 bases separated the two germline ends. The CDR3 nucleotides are TGTGCCAGCAGTTTCGGAAAGAACACCGGGGAGCTGTTTTTT. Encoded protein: CASSFGKNTGELFF.

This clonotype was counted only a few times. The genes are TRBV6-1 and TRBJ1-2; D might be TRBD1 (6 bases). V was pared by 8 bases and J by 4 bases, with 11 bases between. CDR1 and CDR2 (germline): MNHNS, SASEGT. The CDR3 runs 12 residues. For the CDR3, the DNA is TGTGCCAGCGAATACAGGGTCTATGGCTACACCTTC. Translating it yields CASEYRVYGYTF.

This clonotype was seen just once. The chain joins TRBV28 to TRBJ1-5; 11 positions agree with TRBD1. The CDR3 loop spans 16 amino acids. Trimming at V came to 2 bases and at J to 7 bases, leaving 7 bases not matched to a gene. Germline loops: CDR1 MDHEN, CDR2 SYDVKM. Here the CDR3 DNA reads TGTGCCAGCAGTTTAGTAGGACAGGGGGCCGGACAGCCCCAGCATTTT. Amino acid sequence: CASSLVGQGAGQPQHF.

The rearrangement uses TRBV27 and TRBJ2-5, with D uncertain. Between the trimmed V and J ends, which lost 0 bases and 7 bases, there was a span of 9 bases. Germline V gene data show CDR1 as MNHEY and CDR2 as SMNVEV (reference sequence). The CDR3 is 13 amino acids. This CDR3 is CASSLSGYSTQYF. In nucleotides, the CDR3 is TGTGCCAGCAGTTTATCCGGGTATTCGACCCAGTACTTC.

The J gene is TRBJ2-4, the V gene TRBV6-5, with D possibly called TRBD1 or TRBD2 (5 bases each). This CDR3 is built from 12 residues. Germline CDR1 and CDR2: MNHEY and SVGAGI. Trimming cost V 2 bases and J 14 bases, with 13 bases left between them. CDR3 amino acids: CASSYPGTPEYF. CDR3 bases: TGTGCCAGCAGTTACCCCGGGACCCCGGAGTACTTC.

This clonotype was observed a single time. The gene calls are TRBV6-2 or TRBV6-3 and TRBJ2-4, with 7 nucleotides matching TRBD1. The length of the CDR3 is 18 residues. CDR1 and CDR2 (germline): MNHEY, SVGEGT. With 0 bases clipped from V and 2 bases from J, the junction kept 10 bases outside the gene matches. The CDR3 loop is CASSYSNKGAQTKNIQYF. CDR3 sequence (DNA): TGTGCCAGCAGTTACTCGAACAAGGGGGCCCAAACCAAAAACATTCAGTACTTC.

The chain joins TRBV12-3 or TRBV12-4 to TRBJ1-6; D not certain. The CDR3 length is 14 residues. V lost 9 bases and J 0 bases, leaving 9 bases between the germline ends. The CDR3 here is CASGASSYNSPLHF. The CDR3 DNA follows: TGTGCCAGTGGTGCGAGCTCCTATAATTCACCCCTCCACTTT.

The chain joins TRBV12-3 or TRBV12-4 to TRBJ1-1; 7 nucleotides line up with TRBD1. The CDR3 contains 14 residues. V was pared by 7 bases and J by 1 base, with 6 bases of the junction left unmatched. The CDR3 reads CASILGTENTEAFF. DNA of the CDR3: TGTGCCAGCATTCTTGGGACAGAGAACACTGAAGCTTTCTTT.

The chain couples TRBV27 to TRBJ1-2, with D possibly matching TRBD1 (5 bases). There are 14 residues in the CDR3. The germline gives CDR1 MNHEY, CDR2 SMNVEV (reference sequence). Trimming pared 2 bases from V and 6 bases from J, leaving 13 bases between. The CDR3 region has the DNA TGTGCCAGCAGTTTAAGTTCAAGCAGGGATGGCTACACCTTC. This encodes CASSLSSSRDGYTF.

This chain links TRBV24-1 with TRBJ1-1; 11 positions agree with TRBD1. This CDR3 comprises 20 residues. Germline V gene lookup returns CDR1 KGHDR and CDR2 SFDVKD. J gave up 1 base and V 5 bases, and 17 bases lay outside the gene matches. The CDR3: CATSANPLSGTGGANTEAFF. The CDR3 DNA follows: TGTGCCACCAGTGCTAACCCCTTATCCGGGACAGGGGGGGCGAACACTGAAGCTTTCTTT.

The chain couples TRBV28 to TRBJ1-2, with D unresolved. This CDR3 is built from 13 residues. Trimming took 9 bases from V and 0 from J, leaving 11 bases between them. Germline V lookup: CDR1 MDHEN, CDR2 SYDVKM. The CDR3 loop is CASRTSANYGYTF. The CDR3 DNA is TGTGCCAGTCGCACCTCTGCTAACTATGGCTACACCTTC.